The next 7 T cell receptor beta chains were all read from a single sample in a study of identical twins. TCRdb itself ran the 5' RACE reads through MiXCR, one entry per CDR3 protein. The sample has about 470,000 distinct CDR3 sequences, roughly 26% seen once. These same records also appear under a second study, on T cells expressing NK-cell markers.

The specimen sequenced was CD4+ T cells sorted from blood. Receptors originate from a woman aged 18-29 years in good health.

The V call is TRBV9, the J call TRBJ1-2, with 7 bases identical to TRBD1. CDR3 length: 14 residues. Germline loops: CDR1 SGDLS, CDR2 YYNGEE. Unmatched junction bases numbered 7, after V lost 4 bases and J lost 4 bases. CDR3 sequence: CASSSHGTVYGYTF. The CDR3 DNA is TGTGCCAGCAGCTCTCACGGGACAGTCTATGGCTACACCTTC. Complete variable domain (other parts from reference TRBV9 and TRBJ1-2): DSGVTQTPKHLITATGQRVTLRCSPRSGDLSVYWYQQSLDQGLQFLIQYYNGEERAKGNILERFSAQQFPDLHSELNLSSLELGDSALYFCASSSHGTVYGYTFGSGTRLTVV.

In this sample, this clonotype turned up a few times. The chain combines TRBV20-1 with TRBJ2-7; 8 bases are a match to TRBD2. The CDR3 consists of 13 residues. V lost 5 bases, J lost 0 bases, and 3 bases stayed unmatched. Germline values: CDR1 DFQATT, CDR2 SNEGSKA (reference sequence). CDR3 coding DNA: TGCAGTGCTTTTACTAGCGGCTCCTACGAGCAGTACTTC. Translated: CSAFTSGSYEQYF.

The chain couples TRBV14 to TRBJ2-7; D remains unclear. Germline CDR1 and CDR2: SGHDN and FVKESK. This CDR3 contains 11 residues. V was clipped by 0 bases and J by 9 bases, with 6 bases between them. The CDR3 region has the DNA TGTGCCAGCAGCCAAGAAACGGGGCAGTACTTC. Translation gives CASSQETGQYF.

The chain employs TRBV5-1 and TRBJ2-1, with TRBD2 matching 8 bases. The length of the CDR3 is 15 residues. V dropped 4 bases and J dropped 15; count of bases not matched to a gene: 18. The germline V gene encodes CDR1 SGHRS and CDR2 YFSETQ. CDR3 residues: CASSREGGLADRMFF. In DNA, the CDR3 is TGCGCCAGCAGCAGAGAGGGCGGACTAGCCGATAGAATGTTCTTC.

There are a few counts of this clonotype. The J gene is TRBJ2-3, the V gene TRBV2, with D possibly called TRBD1 or TRBD2 (5 bases each). Germline V gene lookup returns CDR1 SNHLY and CDR2 FYNNEI. V was pared by 7 bases and J by 2 bases, with 13 bases between. The CDR3 extends over 14 amino acids. CDR3 DNA: TGTGCCAGCACCCGAGGGGATATCACAGATACGCAGTATTTT. Translating it yields CASTRGDITDTQYF.

This clonotype was recorded a few times. The chain recombines TRBV12-3 or TRBV12-4 with TRBJ2-7; D might be TRBD1 or TRBD2, each matching 5 bases. Trimming removed 2 bases from V and 0 bases from J, with 32 bases in between. The CDR3 contains 22 residues. CDR3 in amino acids: CASSLKGRGGLALNQSSYEQYF. Written as DNA, the CDR3 is TGTGCCAGCAGTTTAAAAGGGCGTGGGGGTCTAGCTTTAAATCAGAGCTCCTACGAGCAGTACTTC.

This clonotype was picked up a small number of times. The chain has TRBV6-5 and TRBJ1-1; 7 bases match TRBD1. V shed 2 bases and J 3 bases; nucleotides not matched to a gene: 9. The germline V gene encodes CDR1 MNHEY and CDR2 SVGAGI. The CDR3 sequence is 16 residues long. The CDR3 region is CASSYPSTGRDTEAFF. DNA of the CDR3: TGTGCCAGCAGTTACCCCTCGACAGGGAGGGACACTGAAGCTTTCTTT.